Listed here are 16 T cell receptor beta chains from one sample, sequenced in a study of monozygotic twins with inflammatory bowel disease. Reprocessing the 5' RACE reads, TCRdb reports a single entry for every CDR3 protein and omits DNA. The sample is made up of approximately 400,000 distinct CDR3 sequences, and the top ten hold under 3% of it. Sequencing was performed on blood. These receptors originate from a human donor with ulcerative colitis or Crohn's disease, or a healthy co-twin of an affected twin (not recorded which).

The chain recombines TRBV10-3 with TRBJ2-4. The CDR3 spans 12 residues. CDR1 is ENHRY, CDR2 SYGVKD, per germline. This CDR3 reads CAISEQKNIQYF.

The CDR3 is CAIRAGVVAGITDTQYF. The genes are TRBV10-3 and TRBJ2-3; lacking DNA, the TRBD2 call made by TCRdb goes unchecked. The CDR3 covers 17 residues. Germline lookup yields CDR1 ENHRY and CDR2 SYGVKD.

The chain's CDR3 is CASSQTDGASYTF. The chain employs TRBV4-3 and TRBJ1-2; TCRdb designates TRBD1, a call that cannot be tested without DNA. The CDR3 sequence is 13 residues long. Germline lookup yields CDR1 LGHNA and CDR2 YSLEER.

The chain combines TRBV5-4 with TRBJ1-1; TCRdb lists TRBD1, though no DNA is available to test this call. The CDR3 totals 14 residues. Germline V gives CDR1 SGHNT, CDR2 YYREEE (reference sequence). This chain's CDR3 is CASSSGQGRIEAFF.

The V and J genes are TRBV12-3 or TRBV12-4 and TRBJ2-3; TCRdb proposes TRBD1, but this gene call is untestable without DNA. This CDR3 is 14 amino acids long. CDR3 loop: CASSSTGSTDTQYF.

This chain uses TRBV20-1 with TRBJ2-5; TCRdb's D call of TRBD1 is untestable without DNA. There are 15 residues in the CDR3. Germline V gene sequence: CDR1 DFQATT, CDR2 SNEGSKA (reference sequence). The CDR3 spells CSARTSRESQETQYF.

The CDR3 sequence: CASSFLGPNNQPQHF. The chain employs TRBV7-2 and TRBJ1-5; TCRdb returns TRBD1, unconfirmable since there is no DNA. The V gene's germline CDR1 is SGHTA and CDR2 FQGNSA. The CDR3 is made up of 15 amino acids. Full variable domain (missing parts from reference TRBV7-2 and TRBJ1-5): GAGVSQSPSNKVTEKGKDVELRCDPISGHTALYWYRQSLGQGLEFLIYFQGNSAPDKSGLPSDRFSAERTGGSVSTLTIQRTQQEDSAVYLCASSFLGPNNQPQHFGDGTRLSIL.

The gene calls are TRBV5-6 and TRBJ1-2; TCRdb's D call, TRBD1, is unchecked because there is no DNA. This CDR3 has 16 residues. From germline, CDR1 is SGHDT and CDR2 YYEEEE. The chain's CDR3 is CASSLVSPPGGYGYTF. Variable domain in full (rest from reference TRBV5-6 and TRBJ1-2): DAGVTQSPTHLIKTRGQQVTLRCSPKSGHDTVSWYQQALGQGPQFIFQYYEEEERQRGNFPDRFSGHQFPNYSSELNVNALLLGDSALYLCASSLVSPPGGYGYTFGSGTRLTVV.

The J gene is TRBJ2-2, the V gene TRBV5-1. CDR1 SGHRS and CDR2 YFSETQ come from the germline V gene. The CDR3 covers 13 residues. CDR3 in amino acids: CASSPSVAGELFF.

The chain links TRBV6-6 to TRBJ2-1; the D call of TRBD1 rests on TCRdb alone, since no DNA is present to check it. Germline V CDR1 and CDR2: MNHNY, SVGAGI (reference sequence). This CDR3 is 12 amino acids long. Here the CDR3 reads CATCGDSNEQFF.

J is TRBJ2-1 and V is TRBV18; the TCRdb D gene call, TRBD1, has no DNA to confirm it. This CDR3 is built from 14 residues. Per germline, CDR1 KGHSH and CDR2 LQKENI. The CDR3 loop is CASSSGQGFDEQFF.

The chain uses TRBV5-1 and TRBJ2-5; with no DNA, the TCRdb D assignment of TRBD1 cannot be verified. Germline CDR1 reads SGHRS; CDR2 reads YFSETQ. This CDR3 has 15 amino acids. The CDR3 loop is CASSFWDGIRETQYF.

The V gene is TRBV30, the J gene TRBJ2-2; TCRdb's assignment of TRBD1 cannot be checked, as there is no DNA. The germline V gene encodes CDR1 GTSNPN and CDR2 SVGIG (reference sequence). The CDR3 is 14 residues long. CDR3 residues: CAWSVAGSPGELFF.

This CDR3 reads CSASVLAGGPPGTTDTQYF. This chain links TRBV20-1 with TRBJ2-3; TCRdb proposes TRBD2, but this gene call is untestable without DNA. CDR1 DFQATT and CDR2 SNEGSKA come from the germline V gene (reference sequence). The CDR3 runs 19 residues.

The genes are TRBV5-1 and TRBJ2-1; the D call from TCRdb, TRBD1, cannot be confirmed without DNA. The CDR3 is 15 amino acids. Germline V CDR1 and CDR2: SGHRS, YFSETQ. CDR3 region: CASSLMGLGPNEQFF.

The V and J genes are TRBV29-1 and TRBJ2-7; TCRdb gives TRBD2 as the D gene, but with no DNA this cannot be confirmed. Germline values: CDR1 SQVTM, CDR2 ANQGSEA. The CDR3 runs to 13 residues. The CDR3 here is CSVATGGSYEQYF.